The rows below give T cell receptor beta chains drawn from one sample of a study of blood T cell repertoires in COVID-19. Assay: immunoSEQ multiplex PCR; the TCRdb copy retains only in-frame clones and omits some. This sample has around 250,000 clones, with around 84% found just once. Sequencing was done on a sample of PBMCs or T cells enriched from blood (not recorded which). Receptors originate from a man aged 35 to 55 who had been exposed to COVID-19. Both conserved end residues are part of each CDR3. D genes are given only for firm matches. Clone size is stated in some rows and not others, as once, few, many or a class when expanded.

>TRBJ2-1|TRBV6-1|TRBD2|NA
TGTGCCAGCAGTGAAGGGGGACTAGCGGGAGCGGGCTCCTACAATGAGCAGTTCTTC
CASSEGGLAGAGSYNEQFF
>TRBJ1-1|TRBV11-2|NA|NA
TGTGCCAGCAGCCCCCGGTCGAACACTGAAGCTTTCTTT
CASSPRSNTEAFF
>TRBJ1-2|TRBV3-1/TRBV3-2|NA|NA
TGTGCCAGCAGCCAACTTCTTGGCTACACCTTC
CASSQLLGYTF
>TRBJ1-4|TRBV15|NA|NA
TGTGCCACCAGCAGAGATCTCCACGGGGGAACGGGCGAAAAACTGTTTTTT
CATSRDLHGGTGEKLFF
>TRBJ2-7|TRBV10-1|NA|NA
TGCGCCAGCAGTGAGTCGTACCTTAGGGGGGGAAACGAGCAGTACTTC
CASSESYLRGGNEQYF
>TRBJ1-4|TRBV19|NA|NA
TGTGCCACAAGCGTACGGGAAAAACTGTTTTTT
CATSVREKLFF
>TRBJ1-3|TRBV12-5|TRBD1|few
TGTGCTAGTGGTGGCAGGGGGAACACCATATATTTT
CASGGRGNTIYF
>TRBJ2-3|TRBV2|TRBD2|NA
TGTGCCAGCAGGAAGACTAGCGCCACAGATACGCAGTATTTT
CASRKTSATDTQYF
>TRBJ1-2|TRBV10-2|TRBD1|NA
TGCGCCAGCACCGGACAGGGGGTAGGAATAGGGTTTATCGGTGGCTACACCTTC
CASTGQGVGIGFIGGYTF
>TRBJ2-1|TRBV12-3/TRBV12-4|NA|few
TGTGCCAGCGGCGGGGTCGGTGAGCAGTTCTTC
CASGGVGEQFF
>TRBJ1-6|TRBV5-1|NA|once
TGCGCCAGCAGCCCCCGGCCGACAGATAATTCACCCCTCCACTTT
CASSPRPTDNSPLHF
>TRBJ2-6|TRBV7-6|NA|NA
TGTGCCAGCAGCTTAGCGCACGGGGGGGCCAACGTCCTGACTTTC
CASSLAHGGANVLTF
>TRBJ1-6|TRBV28|NA|NA
TGTGCCAGCAGTTTAGGGGGGAATTCACCCCTCCACTTT
CASSLGGNSPLHF
>TRBJ2-3|TRBV5-5|NA|NA
TGTGCCAGCAGCACCGAGAAAGATACGCAGTATTTT
CASSTEKDTQYF
>TRBJ2-2|TRBV10-3|TRBD2|once
TGTGCCATCAGTTGGACTAGCGGGAGGACCGGGGAGCTGTTTTTT
CAISWTSGRTGELFF
>TRBJ2-5|TRBV18|NA|NA
TGTGCCAGCTCCGCAAGACCCGGGGAGACCCAGTACTTC
CASSARPGETQYF
>TRBJ2-3|TRBV14|NA|NA
TGTGCCAGCAGCCAAGATTTAACAGGGCGATCCACAGATACGCAGTATTTT
CASSQDLTGRSTDTQYF
>TRBJ2-1|TRBV7-9|NA|NA
TGTGCCAGCAGCTTAGGGGGGCAGTTGTTCTTC
CASSLGGQLFF
>TRBJ2-7|TRBV18|NA|NA
TGTGCCAGCTCCCGGGATGCAACTGGGAGGCAGTACTTC
CASSRDATGRQYF
>TRBJ1-2|TRBV6-5|NA|NA
TGTGCCAGCAGTACACCATCAGGGTTGTACACCTTC
CASSTPSGLYTF
>TRBJ1-5|TRBV27|TRBD1|NA
TGTGCCAGCAGTCCTTCCTTAACAGGGGTCAATCAGCCCCAGCATTTT
CASSPSLTGVNQPQHF
>TRBJ1-1|TRBV4-1|NA|NA
TGCGCCAGCAGCCAGTACGGAAGCGGGGTGGATACTGAAGCTTTCTTT
CASSQYGSGVDTEAFF
>TRBJ2-1|TRBV4-1|TRBD2|NA
TGCGCCAGCAGCCAAGTATCAAGGACTAGCGGTGATGAGCAGTTCTTC
CASSQVSRTSGDEQFF
>TRBJ1-2|TRBV18|TRBD1|NA
TGTGCCAGCTCGCCGGGACAGGGATTGAACTATGGCTACACCTTC
CASSPGQGLNYGYTF
>TRBJ1-5|TRBV10-3|NA|NA
TGTGCCATCAGTGGTTCAGGCGATGGGCCCCAGCATTTT
CAISGSGDGPQHF
>TRBJ1-3|TRBV6-1|NA|NA
TGTGCCAGCAGTGAAGTAAGGGGTGGAAACACCATATATTTT
CASSEVRGGNTIYF